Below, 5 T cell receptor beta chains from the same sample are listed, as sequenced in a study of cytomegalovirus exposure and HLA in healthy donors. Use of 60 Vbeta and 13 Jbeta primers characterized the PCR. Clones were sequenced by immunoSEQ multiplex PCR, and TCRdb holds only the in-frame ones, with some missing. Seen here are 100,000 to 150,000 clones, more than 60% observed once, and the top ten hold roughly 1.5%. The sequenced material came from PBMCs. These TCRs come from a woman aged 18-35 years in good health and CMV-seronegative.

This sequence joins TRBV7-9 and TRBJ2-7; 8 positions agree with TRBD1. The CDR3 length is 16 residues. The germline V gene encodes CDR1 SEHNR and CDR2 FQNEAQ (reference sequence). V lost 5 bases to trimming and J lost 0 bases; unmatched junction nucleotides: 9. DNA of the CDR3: TGTGCCAGCAGCCCCCCCGGGCAGGGGGCCTCCTACGAGCAGTACTTC. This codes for CASSPPGQGASYEQYF.

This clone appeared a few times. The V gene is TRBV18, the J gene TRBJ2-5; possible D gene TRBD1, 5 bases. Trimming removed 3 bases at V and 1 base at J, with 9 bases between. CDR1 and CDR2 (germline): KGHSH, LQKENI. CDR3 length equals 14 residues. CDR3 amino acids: CASSPGQSQETQYF. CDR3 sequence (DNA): TGTGCCAGCTCACCGGGGCAGTCCCAAGAGACCCAGTACTTC.

The CDR3 loop is CASSLNYGLAGEEQYF. CDR3 coding DNA: TGCGCCAGCAGCTTGAACTATGGACTAGCGGGAGAGGAGCAGTACTTC. This sequence joins TRBV5-1 and TRBJ2-7; 13 nucleotides line up with TRBD2. Trimming cost V 1 base and J 7 bases; bases outside gene matches: 8. In germline, CDR1 is SGHRS, CDR2 YFSETQ. The CDR3 loop spans 16 amino acids.

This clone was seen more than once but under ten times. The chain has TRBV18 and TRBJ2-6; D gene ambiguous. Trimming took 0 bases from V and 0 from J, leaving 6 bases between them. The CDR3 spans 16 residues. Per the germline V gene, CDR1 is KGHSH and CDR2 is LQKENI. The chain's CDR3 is CASSPPSGSGANVLTF. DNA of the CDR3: TGTGCCAGCTCACCACCCTCAGGCTCTGGGGCCAACGTCCTGACTTTC.

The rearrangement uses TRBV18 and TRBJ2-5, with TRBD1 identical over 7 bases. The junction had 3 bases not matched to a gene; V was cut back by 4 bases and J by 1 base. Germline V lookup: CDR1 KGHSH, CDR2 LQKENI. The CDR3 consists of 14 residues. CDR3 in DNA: TGTGCCAGCTCACAACGACAGGGCCAAGAGACCCAGTACTTC. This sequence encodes CASSQRQGQETQYF.